The entry that follows covers one T cell receptor (beta chain) sequence. Germline V lookup: CDR1 MNHNY, CDR2 SVGAGI (reference sequence). The CDR3 is 15 amino acids. Trimming cost V 2 bases and J 3 bases, with 11 bases left between them. The record originates from a study of cytotoxic CD8 clonotypes in ibrutinib-treated CLL. Across the whole study: The response samples were taken once patients had been treated for a median of about 12 months, range 6 to 36.

From cryopreserved PBMCs came about 2 micrograms of genomic DNA used for TCR beta libraries. Sequencing was performed with immunoSEQ multiplex PCR; in TCRdb, only in-frame clones are kept and a portion is missing. This table has some 200,000 clones, 75% to 85% appearing once. The clonotype was recovered from a human donor with chronic lymphocytic leukemia. Sequences were derived from PBMCs, sampled after 12 months of ibrutinib treatment. The J gene is TRBJ1-5, the V gene TRBV6-6; D unresolved. Written as DNA, the CDR3 is TGTGCCAGCAGTTACGATTCAGCACTCAATCAGCCCCAGCATTTT. Translating it yields CASSYDSALNQPQHF.